This T cell receptor (beta chain) appears in the sequencing data of a study of low-dose radiotherapy and immunotherapy resistance in tumors. Covering alpha and beta chains, TRAV- and TRBV-specific primers were used for the first-strand cDNA. Both a constant-region primer and a V-primer adapter served to amplify TCRs across roughly 20 PCR cycles. Using its own MiXCR run on the reads, TCRdb lists one record per CDR3 protein. The sample shows around 60,000 distinct CDR3 sequences, 23% of them seen only once. The time point here: after trial treatment. Regarding treatment: LDRT plus nivolumab, ipilimumab, low-dose cyclophosphamide and aspirin (RACIN trial). The germline CDR1 and CDR2 sequences are SGHAT and FQNNGV. The CDR3 length is 12 residues. V lost 3 bases to trimming and J lost 6 bases, with 8 bases between them.

The material sequenced was PBMCs, taken after low-dose radiotherapy plus immunotherapy. The chain couples TRBV11-2 to TRBJ1-2; unclear D gene. The origin of this receptor is a male donor with prostate cancer. The CDR3 protein is CASSFEGDGYTF. The CDR3 bases are TGTGCCAGCAGCTTCGAGGGAGATGGCTACACCTTC.